The clone carrying this T cell receptor beta chain was recorded only once. The antigen is undetermined. The entry originates in a study of response to subunit inactivated influenza vaccine. TCRdb reprocessed the RT-PCR reads via MiXCR and lists one record per CDR3 protein. The sample contains 400,000 to 650,000 distinct CDR3 sequences, approximately 7.3% of which appear only once. Study results and caveats: A suggestion made by the authors is that each seasonal influenza vaccination recruits few new T cells.

The input for sequencing was PBMCs from blood, taken 23 months after vaccination. The receptor comes from a man between 50 and 69 years old who received an inactivated influenza vaccine.

CDR3 sequence: CASSPIVSGELFF. In DNA form, the CDR3 reads TGTGCCAGCAGTCCCATAGTATCCGGGGAGCTGTTTTTT. V is TRBV6-2 or TRBV6-3 and J is TRBJ2-2; D is uncertain. Trimming stripped 5 bases from V and 6 bases from J, with 10 bases between. This CDR3 is built from 13 residues. In germline, CDR1 is MNHEY, CDR2 SVGEGT.